The following is a TCR beta chain sequence with its context. Its antigen remains unknown. This record comes from a study of T cells in localized non-small cell lung cancer. Notes on the study in general: Uninvolved adjacent lung had the highest recorded T cell clonality, with tumor below it.

Sequenced by immunoSEQ multiplex PCR; TCRdb stores in-frame clones only, minus some. The table records around 140,000 clones, around 92% of them present only once. The TCR sequence derives from a female donor older than 55 with stage I lung adenocarcinoma. The specimen was peripheral blood, collected before any cancer treatment.

DNA for the CDR3: TGCAGCGGGAAGGACAGGACCTTTAGCACAGATACGCAGTATTTT. Translation gives CSGKDRTFSTDTQYF. V usage is TRBV29-1 and J usage is TRBJ2-3; 7 nucleotides match TRBD1. CDR3 length: 15 residues. In germline, CDR1 is SQVTM, CDR2 ANQGSEA. The junction had 10 bases not matched to a gene; V was cut back by 7 bases and J by 0 bases.